Shown below are 7 T cell receptor beta chains from a single sample sequenced in a study of CD8 T cells in Susac syndrome. The RNA input was roughly 0.45 to 1 ug, and it was reverse transcribed with random hexamers. TCRdb itself ran the immunoSEQ multiplex PCR reads through MiXCR, one entry per CDR3 protein. The sample yields under 300,000 distinct CDR3 sequences, about 96% seen once. Sequenced input: CD4+ T cells from PBMCs. The receptor source for this set is a human donor with Susac syndrome.

The chain recombines TRBV28 with TRBJ2-7; D unresolved. This CDR3 has 12 amino acids. Germline CDR1 reads MDHEN; CDR2 reads SYDVKM. Trimming took off 7 bases at V and 3 bases at J, with 10 bases between the two ends. The DNA of the CDR3 is TGTGCCAGCAACCTCAAGGGCTACGAGCAGTACTTC. As protein: CASNLKGYEQYF.

The chain joins TRBV6-6 to TRBJ1-2; TRBD1 matches 7 bases. V shed 6 bases and J 8 bases; nucleotides not matched to a gene: 6. The V gene's germline CDR1 is MNHNY and CDR2 SVGAGI (reference sequence). The CDR3 is 12 amino acids. The CDR3 coding sequence is TGTGCCAGCAGCGAGACAGGGAACGGCTACACCTTC. Translated, it gives CASSETGNGYTF.

The genes are TRBV20-1 and TRBJ1-1, with D possibly being TRBD1 (6 bases). CDR3 size: 14 residues. Trimming left V 1 base short and J 3 bases short, with 12 bases between. Germline CDR1 is DFQATT and CDR2 is SNEGSKA (reference sequence). The chain's CDR3 is CSARVSGADTEAFF. In DNA form, the CDR3 reads TGCAGTGCTAGAGTCTCGGGGGCGGACACTGAAGCTTTCTTT.

This sequence joins TRBV21-1 and TRBJ2-5. TRBV21-1 is shown as a pseudogene. The CDR3 has 13 amino acids. This chain's CDR3 is CASSRSKQETQYF. CDR3 nucleotide sequence: TGTGCCAGCAGCCGCTCGAAGCAAGAGACCCAGTACTTC.

The chain recombines TRBV12-3 or TRBV12-4 with TRBJ1-2; 10 nucleotides line up with TRBD1. With 6 bases clipped from V and 8 bases from J, the junction kept 3 bases outside the gene matches. This CDR3 spans 12 amino acids. The CDR3 here is CASRWTGGGYTF. CDR3 DNA: TGTGCCAGCAGATGGACAGGGGGAGGCTACACCTTC.

The gene calls are TRBV20-1 and TRBJ2-5; tentative D call: TRBD2 (5 bases). The CDR3 is 14 amino acids. Looked up from germline, CDR1 is DFQATT and CDR2 is SNEGSKA (reference sequence). Trimming cost V 7 bases and J 6 bases, with 21 bases left between them. CDR3 coding DNA: TGCAGTGGCCGGCCCATGGAGCTCGGGAAGACCCAGTACTTC. This sequence encodes CSGRPMELGKTQYF.

The V call is TRBV24-1, the J call TRBJ2-1, with D possibly matching TRBD2 (5 bases). The CDR3 length is 14 residues. Trimming stripped 2 bases from V and 6 bases from J, with 10 bases between. The germline V gene has CDR1 KGHDR and CDR2 SFDVKD. CDR3 amino acids: CATSDSTTSNEQFF. The CDR3 DNA reads TGTGCCACCAGTGATTCTACTACTAGCAATGAGCAGTTCTTC.